The 27 T cell receptor beta chains below all came from one sample that was sequenced in a study of blood T cells in healthy people across ages. Through a sample-barcoded 5' primer and a J-beta primer mix, a second PCR was run for roughly 7 to 12 cycles. TCRdb processed the 5' RACE reads anew with MiXCR; each CDR3 protein has one entry. The table records 710,000 or so distinct CDR3 sequences, roughly 30% of them present only once. Sequenced sample: blood. Receptors originate from a woman aged 80 or older in good health.

This rearrangement joins TRBV5-4 to TRBJ2-2; 8 bases fit TRBD2. This CDR3 is built from 16 residues. V gave up 4 bases and J gave up 1 base; unmatched junction bases: 6. Germline lookup yields CDR1 SGHNT and CDR2 YYREEE (reference sequence). The CDR3 region is CASSPPSGRNTGELFF. In DNA, the CDR3 is TGTGCCAGCAGCCCGCCCAGCGGGAGGAACACCGGGGAGCTGTTTTTT.

Concerning this clonotype: This may be a read error, as it is one base from a much larger clone. The chain couples TRBV6-1 to TRBJ2-3, with 8 positions matching TRBD2. V was pared by 7 bases and J by 4 bases, with 7 bases of the junction left unmatched. CDR3 size: 14 residues. Per germline, CDR1 MNHNS and CDR2 SASEGT. The CDR3 here is CASNVGGAADTQYF. CDR3 DNA: TGTGCCAGCAATGTCGGGGGGGCTGCAGATACGCAGTATTTT.

This clonotype has only one observation. The chain uses TRBV6-6 and TRBJ1-5; D may be TRBD1 (5 bases). Germline lookup yields CDR1 MNHNY and CDR2 SVGAGI (reference sequence). The CDR3 sequence is 14 residues long. The ends were cut back, 6 bases at V and 2 bases at J, with 11 bases in the middle. The CDR3 loop reads CASSGGSGNQPQHF. The CDR3 nucleotides are TGTGCCAGCAGCGGGGGAAGCGGCAATCAGCCCCAGCATTTT.

The rearrangement uses TRBV14 and TRBJ2-3; D gene uncertain. This CDR3 comprises 14 residues. Trimming took off 2 bases at V and 2 bases at J, with 8 bases between the two ends. Germline V lookup: CDR1 SGHDN, CDR2 FVKESK. The CDR3, as DNA: TGTGCCAGCAGCCAAAGACAATTCACAGATACGCAGTATTTT. Protein product: CASSQRQFTDTQYF.

This sequence joins TRBV27 and TRBJ2-2, with D unclear. Trimming shortened V by 7 bases and J by 1 base, and 10 bases separated the two germline ends. CDR1 is MNHEY and CDR2 is SMNVEV in the germline V gene (reference sequence). This CDR3 is 14 amino acids long. Written as DNA, the CDR3 is TGTGCCAGCAAACTTTGGGGGAACACCGGGGAGCTGTTTTTT. Translated, it gives CASKLWGNTGELFF.

For the CDR3, the DNA is TGTGCCAGCAGTCTAGGGAGGCGCAGTGGAAACACCATATATTTT. Translating it yields CASSLGRRSGNTIYF. This sequence joins TRBV7-2 and TRBJ1-3; D not certain. Germline loops: CDR1 SGHTA, CDR2 FQGNSA. The CDR3 is 15 amino acids. Trimming shortened V by 6 bases and J by 3 bases, and 15 bases separated the two germline ends.

The V gene is TRBV27, the J gene TRBJ2-5; no reliable D call. Trimming took off 7 bases at V and 11 bases at J, with 20 bases between the two ends. Per the germline V gene, CDR1 is MNHEY and CDR2 is SMNVEV (reference sequence). The CDR3 consists of 13 residues. The CDR3 sequence is CASKLAAYNKQYF. The CDR3 DNA reads as TGTGCCAGCAAACTTGCTGCCTACAATAAGCAGTACTTC.

This clonotype was seen at least ten times. V and J are TRBV5-1 and TRBJ1-2; D ambiguous. The CDR3 runs to 12 residues. CDR1 is SGHRS and CDR2 is YFSETQ in the germline V gene. V lost 0 bases to trimming and J lost 4 bases, with 4 bases between them. The CDR3 DNA is TGCGCCAGCAGCTTGGGAGTCTATGGCTACACCTTC. It is translated as CASSLGVYGYTF.

The gene calls are TRBV2 and TRBJ2-2; D is perhaps TRBD1 (5 bases). The CDR3 loop spans 16 amino acids. Per the germline V gene, CDR1 is SNHLY and CDR2 is FYNNEI. Trimming left V 4 bases short and J 0 bases short, with 12 bases between. For the CDR3, the DNA is TGTGCCAGCAGTGGGGTTGGGGCCCCGAACACCGGGGAGCTGTTTTTT. This gives the protein CASSGVGAPNTGELFF.

The chain links TRBV24-1 to TRBJ2-5; 10 positions match TRBD1. The CDR3 is made up of 15 amino acids. V lost 3 bases to trimming and J lost 5 bases; unmatched junction nucleotides: 5. Germline CDR1 and CDR2: KGHDR and SFDVKD. CDR3 DNA: TGTGCCACCAGTGATGGGACAGGGGCTAGGGAGACCCAGTACTTC. It yields the protein CATSDGTGARETQYF.

This clonotype has a count of ten or more. The chain links TRBV20-1 to TRBJ2-3; D is ambiguous. CDR1 is DFQATT, CDR2 SNEGSKA, per germline (reference sequence). V lost 0 bases and J lost 5, with 15 bases in between. The CDR3 length is 15 residues. The CDR3 nucleotides read TGCAGTGCTAGAGATCAGTCGCCAAGGGTAGATACGCAGTATTTT. Protein product: CSARDQSPRVDTQYF.

This chain links TRBV5-6 with TRBJ2-1; 7 bases line up with TRBD1. The CDR3 is 15 amino acids. CDR1 and CDR2 (germline): SGHDT, YYEEEE. V lost 2 bases, J lost 3 bases, and 5 bases stayed unmatched. The CDR3 sequence is CASSFRTGVYNEQFF. The CDR3 bases are TGTGCCAGCAGCTTCAGGACAGGCGTCTACAATGAGCAGTTCTTC.

The chain carries TRBV21-1 and TRBJ1-5. TRBV21-1 is tagged as a pseudogene. The CDR3 runs 15 residues. The CDR3 reads CVSSKWQGRNQPQHF. DNA of the CDR3: TGTGTCAGCAGCAAATGGCAGGGCCGCAATCAGCCCCAGCATTTT.

This clonotype has ten or more counts. This chain joins TRBV2 and TRBJ2-7; TRBD1 matches at 9 bases. CDR3 length equals 15 residues. Germline loops: CDR1 SNHLY, CDR2 FYNNEI. V was pared by 5 bases and J by 5 bases, with 10 bases of the junction left unmatched. This chain's CDR3 is CASSPPDRGGNEQYF. In nucleotides, the CDR3 is TGTGCCAGCAGTCCCCCTGACAGGGGGGGAAACGAGCAGTACTTC.

This clonotype has just a few counts. V usage is TRBV7-6 and J usage is TRBJ1-1; TRBD1 aligns across 9 bases. Looked up from germline, CDR1 is SGHVS and CDR2 is FNYEAQ. This CDR3 is 14 amino acids long. V gave up 5 bases and J gave up 4 bases; unmatched junction bases: 5. CDR3 sequence (DNA): TGTGCCAGCAGCCTCCGACAGGGGGTCACTGAAGCTTTCTTT. As protein: CASSLRQGVTEAFF.

This clonotype was picked up many times. The chain couples TRBV7-2 to TRBJ2-7; D is unresolved. V dropped 5 bases and J dropped 4 bases, with 9 bases sitting between them. The length of the CDR3 is 12 residues. The germline gives CDR1 SGHTA, CDR2 FQGNSA. The CDR3 protein is CASSQNLYEQYF. The CDR3 DNA reads as TGTGCCAGCAGCCAAAATCTTTACGAGCAGTACTTC.

This clonotype was counted a few times. The chain employs TRBV30 and TRBJ2-7; the D gene is possibly TRBD2 (5 bases). The ends were cut back, 1 base at V and 10 bases at J, with 11 bases in the middle. The CDR3 is 11 amino acids. Germline CDR1 and CDR2: GTSNPN and SVGIG (reference sequence). The CDR3 sequence is CAWSGGAAQYF. The CDR3 nucleotides read TGTGCCTGGAGTGGAGGAGCGGCTCAGTACTTC.

The V and J genes are TRBV5-1 and TRBJ2-5, with 11 bases identical to TRBD2. CDR3 length: 16 amino acids. Germline assignment: CDR1 SGHRS and CDR2 YFSETQ. V trimming: 5 bases; J trimming: 1 base; junction bases outside the gene matches: 7. The CDR3 DNA reads TGCGCCAGCAGTCTGGAGCTAGCGGGGGGCCAAGAGACCCAGTACTTC. This codes for CASSLELAGGQETQYF.

The table lists this clonotype with many counts. The J gene is TRBJ1-2, the V gene TRBV10-3, with 9 bases identical to TRBD1. This CDR3 spans 14 amino acids. V trimming: 7 bases; J trimming: 8 bases; junction bases outside the gene matches: 11. Germline CDR1 reads ENHRY; CDR2 reads SYGVKD. The CDR3 DNA sequence: TGTGCCATCATAAATCAGACAGGGGGATGGGGCTACACCTTC. Its translation is CAIINQTGGWGYTF.

In its sample, this clonotype was seen a few times. A much larger clone differs from this one at a single base, so this may be a read error. The chain couples TRBV6-6 to TRBJ2-7; 9 bases align to TRBD1. Losses at the gene ends were 4 bases for V and 6 bases for J; bases not matched to a gene: 7. This CDR3 comprises 14 residues. Germline CDR1 reads MNHNY; CDR2 reads SVGAGI (reference sequence). The CDR3 here is CASSLDRGISEQYF. CDR3 bases: TGTGCCAGCAGTTTGGACAGGGGTATCTCCGAGCAGTACTTC.

The rearrangement joins TRBV9 to TRBJ2-1; D not resolved. The CDR3 has 13 residues. V gave up 0 bases and J gave up 8 bases, with 9 bases separating them. Germline CDR1 reads SGDLS; CDR2 reads YYNGEE. CDR3 sequence: CASSVGLVDEQFF. CDR3 nucleotide sequence: TGTGCCAGCAGCGTAGGGCTAGTCGATGAGCAGTTCTTC.

Concerning this clonotype: A much larger clone differs from this one at a single base, so this may be a read error. The gene calls are TRBV11-1 and TRBJ2-7; TRBD2 is a possible D gene (5 bases). The ends were cut back, 5 bases at V and 7 bases at J, with 18 bases in the middle. Germline assignment: CDR1 SGHAT and CDR2 FQDESV (reference sequence). This CDR3 contains 14 residues. The CDR3 protein is CASSPVIPSYEQYF. CDR3 coding DNA: TGTGCCAGCAGCCCCGTAATCCCTAGCTATGAGCAGTACTTC. The variable domain in full, completed from reference TRBV11-1 and TRBJ2-7, reads EAEVAQSPRYKITEKSQAVAFWCDPISGHATLYWYRQILGQGPELLVQFQDESVVDDSQLPKDRFSAERLKGVDSTLKIQPAELGDSAMYLCASSPVIPSYEQYFGPGTRLTVT.

This clonotype was found many times. The gene calls are TRBV7-2 and TRBJ1-1, with 8 bases lining up with TRBD1. CDR1 and CDR2 (germline): SGHTA, FQGNSA. CDR3 length equals 18 residues. Trimming cost V 2 bases and J 1 base; bases outside gene matches: 12. This chain's CDR3 is CASSLNVLRGQGNTEAFF. CDR3 bases: TGTGCCAGCAGCTTAAACGTTCTTAGAGGACAGGGGAACACTGAAGCTTTCTTT.

Points on this clonotype: Mismatch with germline at one junction end may stem from a read error. The chain carries TRBV7-7 and TRBJ2-1; D tentatively fits TRBD1 or TRBD2 (5 bases each). The CDR3 spans 13 residues. Germline loops: CDR1 SSHAT, CDR2 FNYEAQ (reference sequence). Here the CDR3 reads CASSLERGVEQFF. The CDR3 bases are TGTGCTAGCAGCCTAGAACGGGGCGTTGAGCAGTTCTTC.

Concerning this clonotype: This may arise from a read error, as a much more abundant clone is one base away. V and J are TRBV20-1 and TRBJ2-7; weak D call: TRBD2 (6 bases). The CDR3 is made up of 15 amino acids. Looked up from germline, CDR1 is DFQATT and CDR2 is SNEGSKA (reference sequence). Trimming left V 0 bases short and J 3 bases short, with 15 bases between. CDR3 protein: CSARDMTGGNYEQYF. The DNA for the CDR3 is TGCAGTGCTAGAGATATGACCGGGGGAAACTACGAGCAGTACTTC.

This clonotype was seen many times. V is TRBV30 and J is TRBJ1-2; D gene unclear. Deletions cut 0 bases from V and 4 bases from J, with 18 bases between. This CDR3 contains 16 residues. From germline, CDR1 is GTSNPN and CDR2 SVGIG (reference sequence). CDR3 DNA: TGTGCCTGGAGTGTACCCGGACGCAGACCCGTCTATGGCTACACCTTC. As protein: CAWSVPGRRPVYGYTF.

This clonotype has just a few counts. This may be a read error, as it is one base from a much larger clone. V gene TRBV21-1 combines with J gene TRBJ2-5; the D call TRBD1 from the table was never checked on the DNA. TRBV21-1 is shown as a pseudogene. This CDR3 contains 13 residues. The CDR3 DNA follows: TGTGCCGCCGATAGGGGTTCCCAAGAGACCCAGTACTTC. Amino acid sequence: CAADRGSQETQYF.